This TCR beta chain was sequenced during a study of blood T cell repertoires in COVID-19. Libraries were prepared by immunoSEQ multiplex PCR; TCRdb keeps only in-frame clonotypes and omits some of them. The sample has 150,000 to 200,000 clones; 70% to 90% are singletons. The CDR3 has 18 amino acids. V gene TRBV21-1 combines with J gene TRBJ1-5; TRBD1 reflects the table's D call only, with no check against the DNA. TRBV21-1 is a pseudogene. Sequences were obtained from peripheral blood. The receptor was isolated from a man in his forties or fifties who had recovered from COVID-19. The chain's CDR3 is CASSTPRDRRFGNQPQHF. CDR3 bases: TGTGCCAGCAGCACCCCCCGGGACAGGCGGTTCGGCAATCAGCCCCAGCATTTT.